Described below is a single T cell receptor (beta chain) sequence and its context. The record originates from a study of OX40 agonist ivuxolimab in advanced cancers. Across the whole study: Ivuxolimab, which patients received intravenously every 2 weeks, was dosed at 0.01 to 10 mg/kg. Participants averaged approximately 65 years of age (range roughly 23 to 80) and were roughly 83% male. One patient with hepatocellular carcinoma and two with cutaneous melanoma, three in all, had partial responses.

The V and J ends lost 3 bases and 15 bases, in that order; junction bases with no gene match: 11. The germline V gene has CDR1 KGHSH and CDR2 LQKENI. The CDR3 runs to 13 residues. Clones were read by immunoSEQ multiplex PCR, and TCRdb kept only the in-frame ones, dropping some. The repertoire includes 57,000 or so clones, about 92% of them detected once, and 0.62% sits in the top ten. The material was CD4+ or CD8+ T cells sorted from blood, obtained in a trial of the OX40 agonist ivuxolimab. This rearrangement joins TRBV18 to TRBJ2-1, with 7 bases lining up with TRBD2. This clonotype originated in an adult with an advanced solid tumor such as melanoma, head and neck, liver or kidney cancer. CDR3 loop: CASSPPSGAVRFF. The CDR3 nucleotides read TGTGCCAGCTCACCTCCAAGCGGGGCGGTGCGGTTCTTC. Full variable domain (rest looked up from reference TRBV18 and TRBJ2-1): NAGVMQNPRHLVRRRGQEARLRCSPMKGHSHVYWYRQLPEEGLKFMVYLQKENIIDESGMPKERFSAEFPKEGPSILRIQQVVRGDSAAYFCASSPPSGAVRFFGPGTRLTVL.